This T cell receptor beta chain was observed in a study of cytomegalovirus exposure and HLA in healthy donors. Study-wide findings and caveats: Reported performance of the classifier showed diagnosis of cytomegalovirus status with high specificity and sensitivity. Excluded were some V segments that proved indistinguishable, including TRBV6-2 and TRBV6-3. Later work associated roughly 17,000 TCR beta sequences with HLA alleles at 0.05 false discovery rate. It was only CMV serostatus that was available as immune exposure information.

60 Vbeta and 13 Jbeta primers were used in PCR. Data came from immunoSEQ multiplex PCR; TCRdb stores just in-frame clones and leaves some out. This table has 150,000 to 200,000 clones, 70% to 80% appearing once. The CDR3 is 15 amino acids. Germline values: CDR1 SGHRS, CDR2 YFSETQ. Trimming pared 2 bases from V and 5 bases from J, leaving 17 bases between. Remarks on this clone: The antigen remains undetermined.

Material for sequencing was PBMCs. The TCR comes from a man in his late teens or twenties in good health and CMV-seropositive. V and J are TRBV5-1 and TRBJ2-7; a weak D match, TRBD1 (6 bases). The CDR3, as DNA: TGCGCCAGCAGCTTTGTTGGGCAGGGGCTCAACGAGCAGTACTTC. This encodes CASSFVGQGLNEQYF.